This entry lists 31 T cell receptor beta chains sequenced from one sample in a study of T cell clonality in common variable immunodeficiency. Overall study findings and caveats: Reportedly, TCR beta sequences from common variable immunodeficiency showed fewer deletions and N-nucleotide insertions.

These receptors' antigens are unknown. Some clones are missing from TCRdb's copy, which holds only in-frame ones; the method was immunoSEQ multiplex PCR. The repertoire consists of approximately 24,000 clones, none detected only once. Sequenced sample: peripheral blood mononuclear cells. These receptors originate from a human donor with common variable immunodeficiency.

Many counts were recorded for this clone. The CDR3 end falls 3 residues outside the read, so it is completed with the germline J gene. V and J are TRBV2 and TRBJ2-3; TRBD2 matches at 10 bases. V gave up 7 bases and J gave up 7 bases; unmatched junction bases: 14. The CDR3 is 16 amino acids. The germline gives CDR1 SNHLY, CDR2 FYNNEI. The DNA read from the CDR3 is TGTGCCAGCAAGGGACTAGCGATTCCCCTGGGAAATACG. As protein: CASKGLAIPLGNT. The complete CDR3 sequence is CASKGLAIPLGNTQYF. The full variable domain, rest sourced from reference TRBV2 and TRBJ2-3, is EPEVTQTPSHQVTQMGQEVILRCVPISNHLYFYWYRQILGQKVEFLVSFYNNEISEKSEIFDDQFSVERPDGSNFTLKIRSTKLEDSAMYFCASKGLAIPLGNTQYFGPGTRLTVL.

This clone appeared a few times. CDR3 bases read: TGTGCCAGCAGTACCGACCCAGGGGGTGAA. Protein: CASSTDPGGE. The full CDR3 protein is CASSTDPGGEAFF. V usage is TRBV2 and J usage is TRBJ1-1; TRBD1 matches at 7 bases. The read finishes 3 residues shy of the CDR3 end, and the germline J gene is used to complete it. CDR1 and CDR2 (germline): SNHLY, FYNNEI. The CDR3 has 13 amino acids. V was pared by 5 bases and J by 7 bases, with 7 bases of the junction left unmatched.

This clone was counted only a few times. Sequencing ends 3 residues short of the CDR3 end; the germline J gene provides the rest. The chain couples TRBV19 to TRBJ2-2, with D unresolved. The CDR3 length is 16 residues. Trimming removed 3 bases at V and 5 bases at J, with 16 bases between. Germline V gives CDR1 LNHDA, CDR2 SQIVND (reference sequence). CDR3 loop: CASSIRAAAATGELFF. Partial CDR3 DNA: TGTGCCAGTAGTATTCGCGCTGCGGCAGCAACCGGGGAG.

At least ten counts were recorded for this clone. The DNA ends 3 residues before the CDR3 does, and the rest of the CDR3 is filled in from the germline J gene. The chain has TRBV7-9 and TRBJ2-2, with no clear D. The CDR3 spans 13 residues. Per germline, CDR1 SEHNR and CDR2 FQNEAQ (reference sequence). The germline V and J ends were trimmed by 2 bases and 4 bases, with 5 bases remaining between them. CDR3 in amino acids: CASSLLFTGELFF. The covered CDR3 bases are TGTGCCAGCAGCTTACTTTTCACCGGGGAG.

Worth noting for this clone: The read is 3 residues too short to cover the CDR3 end, so that end is filled in from the germline J gene. The gene calls are TRBV16 and TRBJ2-1; 9 bases are shared with TRBD1. Germline CDR1 KGHSY, CDR2 FQNENV. There are 14 residues in the CDR3. Unmatched junction bases numbered 5, after V lost 3 bases and J lost 8 bases. CDR3 bases read: TGTGCCAGCAGCCAGGGACAGGGACAGGATGAG. Translated, it gives CASSQGQGQDE. The entire CDR3 protein is CASSQGQGQDEQFF.

In the case of this clone: The CDR3 is cut off 3 residues early in the read; its end comes from the germline J gene. This chain joins TRBV2 and TRBJ2-7, with 9 nucleotides matching TRBD1. The CDR3 is 13 residues long. The V and J ends lost 7 bases and 6 bases, in that order; junction bases with no gene match: 7. CDR1 SNHLY and CDR2 FYNNEI come from the germline V gene. This CDR3 reads CASIRTGGSEQYF. The CDR3 bases that were read are TGTGCCAGCATCCGAACAGGGGGCTCCGAG.

This clone was found a few times. The CDR3 end is not reached by the read, which stops 3 residues before it; the germline J gene fills it in. The chain employs TRBV18 and TRBJ1-4; the D is unclear. V was pared by 5 bases and J by 5 bases, with 15 bases between. Germline V gene sequence: CDR1 KGHSH, CDR2 LQKENI. CDR3 length equals 15 residues. CDR3 bases read: TGTGCCAGCTCAGCGGACTCCCGTTCAAATGAAAAA. Translated: CASSADSRSNEK. The full CDR3 is CASSADSRSNEKLFF.

The DNA read from the CDR3 is TGTGCCAGCAGTTTATTGTTGCGGGGGGCTACCTACAATGAG. It is translated as CASSLLLRGATYNE. The entire CDR3 protein reads CASSLLLRGATYNEQFF. The chain is built from TRBV6-2 or TRBV6-3 and TRBJ2-1; TRBD2 agrees at 8 bases. With the read ending 3 residues before the CDR3 end, the germline J gene is used to fill in that end. The CDR3 loop spans 17 amino acids. The germline gives CDR1 MNHEY, CDR2 SVGEGT. The trim removed 4 bases at V and 2 bases at J, leaving 10 bases unmatched.

With respect to this clone: The read finishes 3 residues shy of the CDR3 end, and the germline J gene is used to complete it. J is TRBJ2-3 and V is TRBV30; TRBD2 matches 11 bases. Looked up from germline, CDR1 is GTSNPN and CDR2 is SVGIG (reference sequence). Trimming cost V 2 bases and J 3 bases; bases outside gene matches: 10. The CDR3 loop spans 17 amino acids. The sequenced CDR3 bases are TGTGCCTGGAGTACCTACCGACTAGCGGGAAATACAGATACG. This codes for CAWSTYRLAGNTDT. From start to end, the CDR3 is CAWSTYRLAGNTDTQYF. Complete variable domain (other parts from reference TRBV30 and TRBJ2-3): SQTIHQWPATLVQPVGSPLSLECTVEGTSNPNLYWYRQAAGRGLQLLFYSVGIGQISSEVPQNLSASRPQDRQFILSSKKLLLSDSGFYLCAWSTYRLAGNTDTQYFGPGTRLTVL.

This clone has only a few counts. The sequence runs out 3 residues before the end of the CDR3; the remainder is reconstructed from the germline J gene. V is TRBV7-2 and J is TRBJ1-2; D is perhaps TRBD1 (6 bases). Germline-derived CDR1 and CDR2 are SGHTA and FQGNSA. Trimming took 4 bases from V and 5 from J, leaving 8 bases between them. This CDR3 contains 12 residues. Partial CDR3 DNA: TGTGCCAGCAGCTCCGGACAGTATGGC. Encoded protein: CASSSGQYG. The whole CDR3 sequence is CASSSGQYGYTF.

This clone was detected only a few times. The CDR3 end lies 3 residues beyond the end of the read and is filled in from the germline J gene. The chain joins TRBV5-6 to TRBJ2-7, with a possible D match to TRBD1 (5 bases). This CDR3 spans 15 amino acids. The V end was cut by 4 bases, the J end by 1 base, with 15 bases between. Germline assignment: CDR1 SGHDT and CDR2 YYEEEE. CDR3 DNA (partial): TGTGCCAGCAGCGTCTGGGGCGGAATATCCTACGAG. Translated: CASSVWGGISYE. In full, the CDR3 is CASSVWGGISYEQYF.

As to this clone: With the read ending 3 residues before the CDR3 end, the germline J gene is used to fill in that end. The chain joins TRBV11-2 to TRBJ2-5; 9 positions match TRBD2. J lost 2 bases, V lost 5 bases, and 6 bases had no gene match. Germline V gene data show CDR1 as SGHAT and CDR2 as FQNNGV. The CDR3 runs to 15 residues. The sequenced part of the CDR3 DNA is TGTGCCAGCAGCGTCTCGCGGGGGGGGCAAGAGACC. Translated, it gives CASSVSRGGQET. The full CDR3 protein reads CASSVSRGGQETQYF.

This clone was counted many times. The observed sequence ends 3 residues before the CDR3 terminus, with the missing tail filled in from the germline J gene. V usage is TRBV20-1 and J usage is TRBJ2-2, with 8 bases lining up with TRBD2. After removal of 6 bases from V and 4 bases from J, the junction contained 7 bases not matched to a gene. Germline CDR1 reads DFQATT; CDR2 reads SNEGSKA (reference sequence). The CDR3 consists of 14 residues. The CDR3 here is CSAPHGGGTGELFF. The sequenced CDR3 bases are TGCAGTGCCCCTCACGGGGGGGGCACCGGGGAG.

In this sample, this clone turned up a few times. The read ends 3 residues shy of where the CDR3 ends; the end is completed using the germline J gene. The J gene is TRBJ2-7, the V gene TRBV19; 15 positions agree with TRBD2. CDR1 LNHDA and CDR2 SQIVND come from the germline V gene (reference sequence). J lost 6 bases, V lost 3 bases, and 9 bases had no gene match. The CDR3 totals 17 residues. Partial CDR3 DNA: TGTGCCAGTAGTATCGGTGGACTAGCGGGAGGGCCATTCGAG. Protein sequence: CASSIGGLAGGPFE. The entire CDR3 sequence reads CASSIGGLAGGPFEQYF.

Details on this clone: Read data end 3 residues before the CDR3 end; the end is taken from the germline J gene. This chain connects TRBV2 to TRBJ1-6; possible D gene TRBD1, 5 bases. V dropped 9 bases and J dropped 5 bases, with 11 bases sitting between them. CDR1 SNHLY and CDR2 FYNNEI come from the germline V gene. This CDR3 is 13 amino acids long. Partial CDR3 DNA: TGTGCCAGTCGACAGAGAAATAATTCACCC. It yields the protein CASRQRNNSP. The entire CDR3 protein reads CASRQRNNSPLHF.

Comment on this clone: The CDR3 end lies 3 residues beyond the end of the read and is filled in from the germline J gene. The chain couples TRBV19 to TRBJ1-2, with D maybe TRBD1 (6 bases). The CDR3 has 14 residues. Germline lookup yields CDR1 LNHDA and CDR2 SQIVND (reference sequence). V was clipped by 4 bases and J by 5 bases, with 14 bases between them. Here the CDR3 reads CASSKGGTSYGYTF. The DNA read from the CDR3 is TGTGCCAGTAGTAAAGGCGGGACATCTTATGGC. Combining the CDR3 with reference TRBV19 and TRBJ1-2 gives the whole variable domain DGGITQSPKYLFRKEGQNVTLSCEQNLNHDAMYWYRQDPGQGLRLIYYSQIVNDFQKGDIAEGYSVSREKKESFPLTVTSAQKNPTAFYLCASSKGGTSYGYTFGSGTRLTVV.

This clone has at least ten counts. The CDR3 goes on 3 residues after the read ends, and that part is filled in from the germline J gene. The chain is built from TRBV19 and TRBJ2-4, with 8 bases identical to TRBD1. In germline, CDR1 is LNHDA, CDR2 SQIVND (reference sequence). The V segment lost 4 bases and the J segment 1 base; nucleotides outside the gene matches: 3. The CDR3 totals 15 residues. CDR3 sequence reads: CASSNYRGAKNIQYF. Partial CDR3 DNA: TGTGCCAGTAGTAACTACAGGGGGGCCAAAAACATT.

This clone turned up a few times. The read halts 3 residues ahead of the CDR3 end, with the missing end drawn from the germline J gene. The chain employs TRBV7-9 and TRBJ1-3; no clear D. Germline V gives CDR1 SEHNR, CDR2 FQNEAQ (reference sequence). The CDR3 has 13 amino acids. V lost 1 base and J lost 8, with 9 bases in between. CDR3 region: CASSLGFGDTIYF. The part of the CDR3 DNA that was read is TGTGCCAGCAGCTTAGGATTCGGGGACACC.

This clone was seen many times. The CDR3 end is not reached by the read, which stops 3 residues before it; the germline J gene fills it in. The chain has TRBV19 and TRBJ2-3; 9 bases are a match to TRBD1. Unmatched junction bases numbered 8, after V lost 6 bases and J lost 4 bases. The germline gives CDR1 LNHDA, CDR2 SQIVND (reference sequence). The CDR3 totals 15 residues. CDR3 in amino acids: CASRLRDRVSDTQYF. The sequenced CDR3 bases are TGTGCCAGTAGGCTCCGGGACAGGGTTTCAGATACG. The full variable domain, with the rest looked up from reference TRBV19 and TRBJ2-3, is DGGITQSPKYLFRKEGQNVTLSCEQNLNHDAMYWYRQDPGQGLRLIYYSQIVNDFQKGDIAEGYSVSREKKESFPLTVTSAQKNPTAFYLCASRLRDRVSDTQYFGPGTRLTVL.

To note about this clone: The missing CDR3 end, 3 residues past where the read stops, is filled in from the germline J gene. V is TRBV20-1 and J is TRBJ2-5; TRBD1 matches 11 bases. The CDR3 is made up of 16 amino acids. Per the germline V gene, CDR1 is DFQATT and CDR2 is SNEGSKA (reference sequence). V was pared by 3 bases and J by 4 bases, with 10 bases of the junction left unmatched. This CDR3 is CSARTIVDRGRETQYF. The DNA read from the CDR3 is TGCAGTGCTAGGACCATCGTGGACAGGGGGCGAGAGACC.

There are a few counts of this clone. From the germline J gene comes the end of the CDR3, since the read stops 3 residues before it. The chain couples TRBV7-2 to TRBJ2-3; D ambiguous. This CDR3 is 13 amino acids long. V was clipped by 1 base and J by 3 bases, with 5 bases between them. Germline loops: CDR1 SGHTA, CDR2 FQGNSA. The chain's CDR3 is CASSLERTDTQYF. CDR3 DNA, as far as it was read: TGTGCCAGCAGCTTAGAGAGGACAGATACG.

This clone was seen at least ten times. The read ends 3 residues shy of where the CDR3 ends; the end is completed using the germline J gene. The chain joins TRBV2 to TRBJ1-5; D uncertain. Germline lookup yields CDR1 SNHLY and CDR2 FYNNEI. The CDR3 loop spans 13 amino acids. V dropped 1 base and J dropped 6 bases, with 7 bases sitting between them. The CDR3 DNA, read in part, is TGTGCCAGCAGTGAAGTAAGGTCTCAGCCC. Its protein is CASSEVRSQP. The entire CDR3 sequence reads CASSEVRSQPQHF.

This clone has more than one count but fewer than ten. The DNA ends 3 residues before the CDR3 does, and the rest of the CDR3 is filled in from the germline J gene. V is TRBV7-6 and J is TRBJ2-1; 8 positions agree with TRBD2. The CDR3 is made up of 16 amino acids. Germline CDR1 and CDR2: SGHVS and FNYEAQ. J was trimmed by 7 bases and V by 0 bases; bases with no gene match: 8. This chain's CDR3 is CASSLAGRGDINEQFF. The DNA read from the CDR3 is TGTGCCAGCAGCTTAGCGGGGCGGGGGGACATTAATGAG.

This clone showed up just a few times. The read ends 3 residues before the CDR3 terminus; that terminus is restored from the germline J gene. This chain uses TRBV2 with TRBJ1-2; a possible D gene is TRBD1 (6 bases). The V end lost 4 bases, the J end lost 6 bases, and 12 bases lay between the germline ends. This CDR3 region has 13 residues. CDR1 SNHLY and CDR2 FYNNEI come from the germline V gene. CDR3 sequence reads: CASSVQGIDGYTF. The CDR3 bases that were read are TGTGCCAGCAGTGTTCAGGGGATAGATGGC. Using reference TRBV2 and TRBJ1-2 for the parts outside the CDR3, the full variable domain is EPEVTQTPSHQVTQMGQEVILRCVPISNHLYFYWYRQILGQKVEFLVSFYNNEISEKSEIFDDQFSVERPDGSNFTLKIRSTKLEDSAMYFCASSVQGIDGYTFGSGTRLTVV.

This clone has a handful of counts. With the read ending 3 residues before the CDR3 end, the germline J gene is used to fill in that end. The J gene is TRBJ1-5, the V gene TRBV7-2, with D uncertain. Trimming took 5 bases from V and 7 from J, leaving 12 bases between them. The CDR3 is 13 amino acids. Germline CDR1 SGHTA, CDR2 FQGNSA. The CDR3 DNA, read in part, is TGTGCCAGCAGCCTAGTCTTAGAACAGCCC. This codes for CASSLVLEQP. The entire CDR3 protein is CASSLVLEQPQHF.

This clone has only a few counts. The read comes to an end 3 residues before the CDR3 does, leaving the germline J gene to fill in the end. The rearrangement uses TRBV5-6 and TRBJ1-1, with D possibly TRBD1 on 6 matching bases. Trimming removed 3 bases from V and 6 bases from J, with 6 bases in between. CDR3 length equals 11 residues. Germline CDR1 SGHDT, CDR2 YYEEEE. This CDR3 is CASSSGAEAFF. The sequenced part of the CDR3 DNA is TGTGCCAGCAGCTCAGGGGCTGAA.

Many counts were recorded for this clone. The read gets to within 3 residues of the CDR3 end, and the germline J gene fills in the rest. The chain links TRBV30 to TRBJ1-1, with D uncertain. Germline V gene lookup returns CDR1 GTSNPN and CDR2 SVGIG (reference sequence). Trimming took 4 bases from V and 3 from J, leaving 18 bases between them. The CDR3 covers 15 residues. The CDR3 protein is CAWKIVRQRHTEAFF. CDR3 DNA (partial): TGTGCCTGGAAGATAGTACGGCAGCGGCACACTGAA.

Turning to this clone: Read coverage stops 3 residues before the CDR3 terminus; the germline J gene supplies the remainder. V is TRBV20-1 and J is TRBJ2-5, with D unclear. Trimming pared 0 bases from V and 4 bases from J, leaving 9 bases between. The CDR3 spans 13 residues. Germline loops: CDR1 DFQATT, CDR2 SNEGSKA (reference sequence). The CDR3 DNA, read in part, is TGCAGTGCTAGAGATAGAACTATAGAGACC. As protein: CSARDRTIET. The whole CDR3 sequence reads CSARDRTIETQYF.

A word on this clone: Read data end 3 residues before the CDR3 end; the end is taken from the germline J gene. The rearrangement links TRBV18 to TRBJ1-5, with D possibly matching TRBD1 (5 bases). The CDR3 loop spans 13 amino acids. Germline V gene sequence: CDR1 KGHSH, CDR2 LQKENI. V was shortened by 4 bases and J by 6 bases, with 10 bases between the two germline ends. The CDR3 DNA, read in part, is TGTGCCAGCTCACGGGGGGAGGGTCAGCCC. Encoded protein: CASSRGEGQP. The whole CDR3 is CASSRGEGQPQHF.

Many counts were recorded for this clone. The read ends 3 residues shy of where the CDR3 ends; the end is completed using the germline J gene. The chain uses TRBV18 and TRBJ1-1, with TRBD1 matching 7 bases. Trimming removed 3 bases from V and 4 bases from J; junction bases left unmatched: 5. The CDR3 length is 14 residues. From germline, CDR1 is KGHSH and CDR2 LQKENI. The covered CDR3 bases are TGTGCCAGCTCACCCAGACAGGGTACCACTGAA. Its translation is CASSPRQGTTE. The entire CDR3 reads CASSPRQGTTEAFF. Together with reference TRBV18 and TRBJ1-1, the CDR3 gives the full variable domain: NAGVMQNPRHLVRRRGQEARLRCSPMKGHSHVYWYRQLPEEGLKFMVYLQKENIIDESGMPKERFSAEFPKEGPSILRIQQVVRGDSAAYFCASSPRQGTTEAFFGQGTRLTVV.

This clone was seen a few times. Coverage ceases 3 residues before the CDR3 finishes, and the germline J gene fills in the end. The chain recombines TRBV11-2 with TRBJ2-7; D gene ambiguous. V dropped 0 bases and J dropped 3 bases, with 6 bases sitting between them. The CDR3 is 13 residues long. Germline CDR1 reads SGHAT; CDR2 reads FQNNGV. Incomplete CDR3 DNA: TGTGCCAGCAGCTTAGAGGTTAGCTACGAG. Its protein is CASSLEVSYE. The CDR3 in full is CASSLEVSYEQYF. Complete variable domain (other parts from reference TRBV11-2 and TRBJ2-7): EAGVAQSPRYKIIEKRQSVAFWCNPISGHATLYWYQQILGQGPKLLIQFQNNGVVDDSQLPKDRFSAERLKGVDSTLKIQPAKLEDSAVYLCASSLEVSYEQYFGPGTRLTVT.